The next 10 T cell receptor beta chains were all read from a single sample in a study of T cell responses to AZD1222 COVID-19 vaccine. Measured with immunoSEQ multiplex PCR; TCRdb has only the in-frame clones, and not every one. The table has 65,000 to 75,000 clones, about three quarters seen once. The specimen was peripheral blood, collected 28 days after the second AZD1222 dose. These receptor sequences come from an adult who received the AZD1222 COVID-19 vaccine.

This clone was counted a few times. The gene calls are TRBV2 and TRBJ2-7; possibly TRBD1 or TRBD2 for D (7 bases each). Germline lookup yields CDR1 SNHLY and CDR2 FYNNEI. The V end was cut by 9 bases, the J end by 2 bases, with 14 bases between. The CDR3 extends over 13 amino acids. The CDR3 sequence is CASGGDSPYEQYF. The CDR3 DNA reads as TGTGCCAGTGGGGGGGACAGCCCCTACGAGCAGTACTTC.

The V call is TRBV29-1, the J call TRBJ1-4; 7 positions match TRBD1. The germline V gene has CDR1 SQVTM and CDR2 ANQGSEA. The CDR3 is made up of 13 amino acids. Trimming removed 5 bases from V and 7 bases from J; junction bases left unmatched: 7. The CDR3 DNA reads TGCAGCGTTCGACAGGGTACGGCTGAAAAACTGTTTTTT. Protein: CSVRQGTAEKLFF.

The chain joins TRBV7-6 to TRBJ2-7, with D hard to call. This CDR3 is built from 14 residues. Trimming removed 0 bases from V and 1 base from J, with 7 bases in between. Looked up from germline, CDR1 is SGHVS and CDR2 is FNYEAQ. This CDR3 reads CASSLAWGSYEQYF. In DNA form, the CDR3 reads TGTGCCAGCAGCTTAGCTTGGGGTTCCTACGAGCAGTACTTC.

CDR3 in DNA: TGTGCCAGTAGTAGCTTCGACGAGCAGTACTTC. It specifies CASSSFDEQYF. The chain combines TRBV19 with TRBJ2-7; no firm D call. This CDR3 comprises 11 residues. V was pared by 4 bases and J by 5 bases, with 6 bases between. Germline V lookup: CDR1 LNHDA, CDR2 SQIVND (reference sequence).

V and J are TRBV5-4 and TRBJ2-2; 11 bases fit TRBD2. This CDR3 region has 16 residues. J was trimmed by 5 bases and V by 3 bases; bases with no gene match: 6. Germline CDR1 and CDR2: SGHNT and YYREEE (reference sequence). The CDR3 DNA reads TGTGCCAGCAGCTATGAGGCTAGCGGGAGGACCGGGGAGCTGTTTTTT. As protein: CASSYEASGRTGELFF. Drawing the rest from reference TRBV5-4 and TRBJ2-2, the complete variable domain is ETGVTQSPTHLIKTRGQQVTLRCSSQSGHNTVSWYQQALGQGPQFIFQYYREEENGRGNFPPRFSGLQFPNYSSELNVNALELDDSALYLCASSYEASGRTGELFFGEGSRLTVL.

This chain uses TRBV7-7 with TRBJ2-5, with 9 bases aligning to TRBD1. The CDR3 is 17 amino acids. CDR1 and CDR2 from the germline V gene are SSHAT and FNYEAQ (reference sequence). Germline trimming cut 5 bases from V and 4 bases from J; bases unmatched to any gene: 14. The chain's CDR3 is CASSAYWSTGGRETQYF. CDR3 coding DNA: TGTGCCAGCAGCGCTTATTGGTCGACAGGGGGACGAGAGACCCAGTACTTC. Full variable domain (missing parts from reference TRBV7-7 and TRBJ2-5): GAGVSQSPRYKVTKRGQDVTLRCDPISSHATLYWYQQALGQGPEFLTYFNYEAQPDKSGLPSDRFSAERPEGSISTLTIQRTEQRDSAMYRCASSAYWSTGGRETQYFGPGTRLLVL.

J is TRBJ2-2 and V is TRBV6-5; 9 bases line up with TRBD2. V lost 6 bases to trimming and J lost 4 bases; unmatched junction nucleotides: 6. This CDR3 is 15 amino acids long. Germline CDR1 reads MNHEY; CDR2 reads SVGAGI. Here the CDR3 reads CASRIAGDPTGELFF. CDR3 bases: TGTGCCAGCAGAATAGCGGGGGACCCCACCGGGGAGCTGTTTTTT.

The chain is built from TRBV7-3 and TRBJ2-1, with 7 bases fitting TRBD2. The germline V gene encodes CDR1 SGHTA and CDR2 FQGTGA. The ends lost 5 bases at V and 2 bases at J; junction bases unmatched: 3. This CDR3 spans 14 amino acids. The CDR3 region is CASSPGGTYNEQFF. DNA for the CDR3: TGTGCCAGCAGCCCCGGGGGGACCTACAATGAGCAGTTCTTC. Together with reference TRBV7-3 and TRBJ2-1, the CDR3 gives the full variable domain: GAGVSQTPSNKVTEKGKYVELRCDPISGHTALYWYRQSLGQGPEFLIYFQGTGAADDSGLPNDRFFAVRPEGSVSTLKIQRTERGDSAVYLCASSPGGTYNEQFFGPGTRLTVL.

This clone was detected only once. The genes are TRBV13 and TRBJ1-2; D unresolved. The CDR3 spans 14 residues. Trimming took 0 bases from V and 3 from J, leaving 8 bases between them. Germline loops: CDR1 PRHDT, CDR2 FYEKMQ (reference sequence). The CDR3 nucleotides read TGTGCCAGCAGCTTAGGTATAGGGCACTATGGCTACACCTTC. Amino acid sequence: CASSLGIGHYGYTF.

The V call is TRBV30, the J call TRBJ2-1, with D unresolved. CDR1 and CDR2 from the germline V gene are GTSNPN and SVGIG (reference sequence). V was trimmed by 0 bases and J by 13 bases, leaving 7 bases between them. The CDR3 extends over 10 amino acids. Here the CDR3 reads CAWSVRDQFF. The CDR3 nucleotides are TGTGCCTGGAGTGTACGTGACCAGTTCTTC. Using reference TRBV30 and TRBJ2-1 for the parts outside the CDR3, the full variable domain is SQTIHQWPATLVQPVGSPLSLECTVEGTSNPNLYWYRQAAGRGLQLLFYSVGIGQISSEVPQNLSASRPQDRQFILSSKKLLLSDSGFYLCAWSVRDQFFGPGTRLTVL.